The clone carrying this T cell receptor beta chain has ten or more counts. Breast cancer patients provided tissue from their axillary draining lymph nodes. This entry belongs to a study of breast tumors, draining lymph nodes, adjacent tissues. Deletions cut 0 bases from V and 3 bases from J, with 12 bases between. CDR3 size: 15 residues. Germline V gives CDR1 SGHKS, CDR2 YYEKEE (reference sequence). MiXCR, run by TCRdb on the multiplex PCR reads, gives a single entry per CDR3 protein. The sample yields 150,000 to 200,000 distinct CDR3 sequences, 30% to 35% seen once. The chain links TRBV5-5 to TRBJ2-5; D unresolved. The TCR was taken from a female donor with breast cancer. Some clones in this sample may be carry-over from other donors' samples. The sequenced sample consisted of axillary lymph node tissue. CDR3 sequence reads: CASSLGSSGEETQYF. Written as DNA, the CDR3 is TGTGCCAGCAGCTTGGGGTCCTCGGGCGAAGAGACCCAGTACTTC.